These 23 T cell receptor beta chains were sequenced from one sample in a study of graft-versus-host responses after intestinal transplantation (dated by TCRdb to about 2021). According to the study, the label for this sample's time point signals: cells obtained before transplantation from donor or recipient. Libraries were built with the immunoSEQ multiplex PCR assay. What TCRdb holds here is the immuneACCESS table cut down to in-frame rearrangements. Part of the clones is not present; checked against another copy, under half of the missing clones reflect an unresolved V gene, and the others are unexplained. The sample table lists 50,000 to 80,000 clones, around nine tenths of them with a count of one. The top ten constitute around 1.7% of the sample. Their target antigens are unknown. Sequences were derived from unstimulated CD8+ T cells sorted from spleen or lymph node cells, sampled before transplant. The receptors were sampled from a human donor who was the organ donor for an intestinal transplant.

This sequence joins TRBV28 and TRBJ2-2, with D unclear. The CDR3 spans 13 residues. Trimming pared 2 bases from V and 3 bases from J, leaving 4 bases between. Germline V lookup: CDR1 MDHEN, CDR2 SYDVKM. This CDR3 reads CASSLTDTGELFF. The CDR3 nucleotides read TGTGCCAGCAGTTTAACGGACACCGGGGAGCTGTTTTTT. Filled out from reference TRBV28 and TRBJ2-2, the complete variable domain reads DVKVTQSSRYLVKRTGEKVFLECVQDMDHENMFWYRQDPGLGLRLIYFSYDVKMKEKGDIPEGYSVSREKKERFSLILESASTNQTSMYLCASSLTDTGELFFGEGSRLTVL.

The chain carries TRBV7-9 and TRBJ2-2, with 7 bases fitting TRBD2. Germline-derived CDR1 and CDR2 are SEHNR and FQNEAQ (reference sequence). Trimming took 4 bases from V and 1 from J; bases not matched to a gene: 9. The CDR3 runs 17 residues. The CDR3 region is CASSWGLPPLNTGELFF. CDR3 DNA: TGTGCCAGCAGCTGGGGACTACCGCCCTTGAACACCGGGGAGCTGTTTTTT. The full variable domain, with the rest looked up from reference TRBV7-9 and TRBJ2-2, is DTGVSQNPRHKITKRGQNVTFRCDPISEHNRLYWYRQTLGQGPEFLTYFQNEAQLEKSRLLSDRFSAERPKGSFSTLEIQRTEQGDSAMYLCASSWGLPPLNTGELFFGEGSRLTVL.

This chain uses TRBV7-9 with TRBJ1-3, with 9 positions matching TRBD1. CDR1 is SEHNR, CDR2 FQNEAQ, per germline (reference sequence). This CDR3 spans 19 amino acids. Germline trimming cut 1 base from V and 1 base from J; bases unmatched to any gene: 11. DNA of the CDR3: TGTGCCAGCAGCTTAGTTCGGGACAGGGACAGAAAATCTGGAAACACCATATATTTT. It is translated as CASSLVRDRDRKSGNTIYF.

This sequence joins TRBV15 and TRBJ1-5; 7 bases map to TRBD1. This CDR3 comprises 14 residues. Germline CDR1 and CDR2: LNHNV and YYDKDF (reference sequence). Trimming took 5 bases from V and 5 from J; bases not matched to a gene: 6. CDR3 protein: CATSYQQGDQPQHF. DNA for the CDR3: TGTGCCACCAGCTATCAGCAGGGGGATCAGCCCCAGCATTTT.

The chain combines TRBV27 with TRBJ2-3; D is possibly TRBD1 (6 bases). Trimming stripped 0 bases from V and 2 bases from J, with 15 bases between. The germline V gene has CDR1 MNHEY and CDR2 SMNVEV (reference sequence). The CDR3 loop spans 17 amino acids. In DNA form, the CDR3 reads TGTGCCAGCAGTTTATCGCAGGGGCAGGTCAACACAGATACGCAGTATTTT. Protein product: CASSLSQGQVNTDTQYF.

V and J are TRBV30 and TRBJ2-1; maybe TRBD1 (5 bases). The CDR3 runs to 15 residues. In germline, CDR1 is GTSNPN, CDR2 SVGIG (reference sequence). The V gene lost 6 bases and the J gene lost 2 bases, with 17 bases spanning the gap. As DNA, the CDR3 is TGTGCCTGTGGGATTCGGACATTTGCCTACAATGAGCAGTTCTTC. Protein product: CACGIRTFAYNEQFF.

The chain has TRBV10-3 and TRBJ2-7; 8 nucleotides align to TRBD2. After removal of 4 bases from V and 0 bases from J, the junction contained 2 bases not matched to a gene. Germline values: CDR1 ENHRY, CDR2 SYGVKD. The CDR3 extends over 14 amino acids. CDR3 nucleotides: TGTGCCATCAGTGCAGGGACTAGCTCCTACGAGCAGTACTTC. This codes for CAISAGTSSYEQYF.

The chain links TRBV7-3 to TRBJ2-7; 8 bases map to TRBD1. In germline, CDR1 is SGHTA, CDR2 FQGTGA. V lost 4 bases and J lost 2; bases outside the gene matches: 13. The CDR3 sequence is 17 residues long. The CDR3 DNA reads as TGTGCCAGCAGCTCTCAAGAGGGAGGACAGGGTCCCTACGAGCAGTACTTC. This translates into CASSSQEGGQGPYEQYF.

The chain links TRBV30 to TRBJ1-3, with unresolved D. Per germline, CDR1 GTSNPN and CDR2 SVGIG (reference sequence). The CDR3 consists of 13 residues. V lost 6 bases and J 4 bases, leaving 13 bases between the germline ends. CDR3 sequence (DNA): TGTGCCTGTTGGGAGACCTTGGGAAACACCATATATTTT. This codes for CACWETLGNTIYF.

J is TRBJ2-1 and V is TRBV29-1, with TRBD2 identical over 11 bases. Germline loops: CDR1 SQVTM, CDR2 ANQGSEA. V gave up 6 bases and J gave up 2 bases; unmatched junction bases: 6. CDR3 length: 15 amino acids. CDR3 region: CSVDPGLAAYNEQFF. DNA of the CDR3: TGCAGCGTAGATCCGGGACTAGCGGCCTACAATGAGCAGTTCTTC.

The V and J genes are TRBV28 and TRBJ1-4; a possible D gene is TRBD1 (6 bases). V gave up 1 base and J gave up 4 bases, with 13 bases separating them. Germline loops: CDR1 MDHEN, CDR2 SYDVKM. The CDR3 has 16 amino acids. CDR3 DNA: TGTGCCAGCAGTTTATCTCACAGGGCCTTTAATGAAAAACTGTTTTTT. Translated, it gives CASSLSHRAFNEKLFF.

In its sample, this clone was seen once. This chain uses TRBV4-1 with TRBJ2-7, with a weak D call TRBD2 (7 bases). V was trimmed by 0 bases and J by 6 bases, leaving 12 bases between them. The CDR3 has 14 residues. The germline V gene encodes CDR1 MGHRA and CDR2 YSYEKL. For the CDR3, the DNA is TGCGCCAGCAGCCAAGAGGGGGGAGGGGGCGAGCAGTACTTC. Amino acids: CASSQEGGGGEQYF.

The chain uses TRBV5-5 and TRBJ2-5; 7 nucleotides agree with TRBD1. J was trimmed by 4 bases and V by 1 base; bases with no gene match: 10. The CDR3 is 16 amino acids. Per germline, CDR1 SGHKS and CDR2 YYEKEE (reference sequence). CDR3 sequence: CASSLKLEGALETQYF. CDR3 nucleotides: TGTGCCAGCAGCTTGAAACTAGAGGGGGCCTTAGAGACCCAGTACTTC.

In regard to this clone: Different DNA sequences within this sample yield the same CDR3. The gene calls are TRBV28 and TRBJ2-7; the D gene is possibly TRBD2 (6 bases). The CDR3 consists of 14 residues. Between the trimmed V and J ends, which lost 3 bases and 4 bases, there was a span of 13 bases. Germline V gene data show CDR1 as MDHEN and CDR2 as SYDVKM. CDR3 DNA: TGTGCCAGCAGTTTTCCCGGGACTGGATACGAGCAGTACTTC. It specifies CASSFPGTGYEQYF.

This rearrangement joins TRBV25-1 to TRBJ2-1; 9 bases line up with TRBD1. The CDR3 is 15 residues long. Trimming removed 4 bases from V and 15 bases from J; junction bases left unmatched: 16. Germline CDR1 reads MGHDK; CDR2 reads SYGVNS. The CDR3 DNA is TGTGCCAGCAGTGGTCCGGGACAGGGAGGGTTAAGGGGGTTCTTC. Its protein is CASSGPGQGGLRGFF.

This chain uses TRBV13 with TRBJ2-7, with 8 bases lining up with TRBD1. Per germline, CDR1 PRHDT and CDR2 FYEKMQ (reference sequence). This CDR3 has 15 amino acids. V trimming: 2 bases; J trimming: 4 bases; junction bases outside the gene matches: 7. This chain's CDR3 is CASSLSGTGDYEQYF. In DNA, the CDR3 is TGTGCCAGCAGCTTATCCGGGACAGGAGATTACGAGCAGTACTTC.

The CDR3 is CASSREGGYTGELFF. The CDR3 bases are TGCGCCAGCAGCCGGGAGGGCGGTTACACCGGGGAGCTGTTTTTT. The chain links TRBV4-1 to TRBJ2-2, with 7 positions matching TRBD2. The germline CDR1 and CDR2 sequences are MGHRA and YSYEKL. The CDR3 totals 15 residues. V gave up 4 bases and J gave up 3 bases; unmatched junction bases: 5.

The chain uses TRBV19 and TRBJ1-5, with D perhaps matching TRBD1 (5 bases). Trimming pared 7 bases from V and 2 bases from J, leaving 15 bases between. Germline V CDR1 and CDR2: LNHDA, SQIVND (reference sequence). The CDR3 is made up of 15 amino acids. The CDR3 region is CASTVDRLGNQPQHF. CDR3 DNA: TGTGCCAGTACCGTAGACAGATTAGGCAATCAGCCCCAGCATTTT.

As to this clone: One junction end disagrees with the germline gene, perhaps due to a read error. V usage is TRBV5-1 and J usage is TRBJ2-1; a possible D gene is TRBD2 (6 bases). Germline V gives CDR1 SGHRS, CDR2 YFSETQ. The CDR3 sequence is 16 residues long. The CDR3 reads CASGLDLAPHYNEQFF. The CDR3 DNA reads TGCGCCAGCGGCTTGGACCTAGCGCCTCACTACAATGAGCAGTTCTTC.

The chain employs TRBV7-3 and TRBJ1-1; D possibly corresponds to TRBD1 (5 bases). CDR1 is SGHTA and CDR2 is FQGTGA in the germline V gene. V lost 2 bases and J 5 bases, leaving 9 bases between the germline ends. This CDR3 is 13 amino acids long. The CDR3, as DNA: TGTGCCAGCAGCTTACGAAGGGGTACTGAAGCTTTCTTT. Its translation: CASSLRRGTEAFF.

The chain has TRBV28 and TRBJ2-1; no firm D call. V was shortened by 10 bases and J by 2 bases, with 6 bases between the two germline ends. CDR3 length: 11 amino acids. CDR1 and CDR2 from the germline V gene are MDHEN and SYDVKM. Here the CDR3 reads CAISAYNEQFF. As DNA, the CDR3 is TGTGCCATCAGCGCCTACAATGAGCAGTTCTTC.

The V and J genes are TRBV11-2 and TRBJ1-1, with a possible D match to TRBD1 (5 bases). V was shortened by 2 bases and J by 0 bases, with 10 bases between the two germline ends. Looked up from germline, CDR1 is SGHAT and CDR2 is FQNNGV. The CDR3 has 15 residues. The CDR3 reads CASSLSDSMNTEAFF. The CDR3 DNA reads as TGTGCCAGCAGCTTATCAGACAGTATGAACACTGAAGCTTTCTTT.

This clone was observed once. V gene TRBV2 combines with J gene TRBJ2-1; 9 nucleotides line up with TRBD1. Germline V CDR1 and CDR2: SNHLY, FYNNEI. This CDR3 spans 14 amino acids. V shed 5 bases, J shed 8 bases, and the junction held 7 bases outside the gene matches. Written as DNA, the CDR3 is TGTGCCAGCAGTCCGGGACAGGGTTTGGATGAGCAGTTCTTC. Translated: CASSPGQGLDEQFF.